This is a list of T cell receptor beta chains from one sample in a study of blood T cell repertoires in COVID-19. Profiling relied on immunoSEQ multiplex PCR, and the TCRdb table lists in-frame clones only, not all of them. The sample lists some 250,000 clones; roughly 88% were seen once. The sample comprised peripheral blood. The receptor set was obtained from a man aged 25-45 years who had recovered from COVID-19. The CDR3 runs from the conserved cysteine through the conserved F or W. The order of the fields is D gene, J gene, V gene, clone size, CDR3 DNA, CDR3 protein. The D gene is left open where the match is weak. Clone size is stated in some rows and not others, as once, few, many or a class when expanded.

>TRBD1|TRBJ1-3|TRBV19|-
TGTGCCAGTAGTCCGACAGGGGGAAACACCATATATTTT
CASSPTGGNTIYF
>-|TRBJ1-2|TRBV7-2|-
TGTGCCAGCAGCACCCAGTCCTCAGGAGGCTACACCTTC
CASSTQSSGGYTF
>TRBD2|TRBJ2-7|TRBV7-2|-
TGTGCCAGCAGCCTTGGGACTAGCGGGACCTACGAGCAGTACTTC
CASSLGTSGTYEQYF
>-|TRBJ1-2|TRBV18|-
TGTGCCAGCTCACCACCCTCAAAGGGACTTCGTGGCTACACCTTC
CASSPPSKGLRGYTF
>-|TRBJ1-1|TRBV3-1/TRBV3-2|-
TGTGCCAGCAGCCAAGTGGCAGGTAGGGGGGGGGAGGCTTTCTTT
CASSQVAGRGGEAFF
>TRBD1|TRBJ1-2|TRBV6-4|-
TGTGCCAGCAGTGACTCGAGAGGGGGCGATGGCTACACCTTC
CASSDSRGGDGYTF
>-|TRBJ2-5|TRBV24-1|once
TGTGCCACCAGTGATGAAACAGCCCCGTGGGAGACCCAGTACTTC
CATSDETAPWETQYF
>-|TRBJ1-2|TRBV18|-
TGTGCCAGCTCACCCCGTGACAGCTATGGCTACACCTTC
CASSPRDSYGYTF
>-|TRBJ1-1|TRBV5-4|-
TGTGCCAGCAGCAAAGGACAGCGGAACACTGAAGCTTTCTTT
CASSKGQRNTEAFF
>-|TRBJ1-1|TRBV6-2/TRBV6-3|-
TGTGCCAGCAGTTACTCACCGGGGACTGAAGCTTTCTTT
CASSYSPGTEAFF
>TRBD2|TRBJ2-5|TRBV5-5|-
TGTGCCAGCAGCGTCGGGACTAGTGGGAAGGGAGAGACCCAGTACTTC
CASSVGTSGKGETQYF
>-|TRBJ2-5|TRBV6-6|-
TGTGCCAGCAGTTACTCACAGTTACAAGAGACCCAGTACTTC
CASSYSQLQETQYF
>TRBD1|TRBJ1-2|TRBV5-5|once
TGTGCCAGCAGCGGGGAGACAGGGGTAGGCTACACCTTC
CASSGETGVGYTF
>TRBD1|TRBJ2-7|TRBV6-2/TRBV6-3|-
TGTGCCAGCAGCTTAACCGGACAGGGGTACTACGAGCAGTACTTC
CASSLTGQGYYEQYF
>-|TRBJ1-2|TRBV30|-
TGTGCCTGGGGCCGGGAGGTCTATGGCTACACCTTC
CAWGREVYGYTF
>-|TRBJ1-5|TRBV27|few
TGTGCCAGCAGTTTGGTAGCTAGCAATCAGCCCCAGCATTTT
CASSLVASNQPQHF
>TRBD2|TRBJ2-3|TRBV4-1|-
TGCGCCAGCAGCCAAGATCTTAGGCGGGGGGGCATAGAGGATACGCAGTATTTT
CASSQDLRRGGIEDTQYF
>TRBD1|TRBJ2-7|TRBV6-5|-
TGTGCCAGCAGTTACTCGACGTCAGGGGGCTCCTACGAGCAGTACTTC
CASSYSTSGGSYEQYF
>-|TRBJ1-4|TRBV18|-
TGTGCCAGCTCACCCTACGGGATGCAGGTCGGAGATGAAAAACTGTTTTTT
CASSPYGMQVGDEKLFF
>TRBD1|TRBJ1-3|TRBV18|-
TGTGCCAGCTCACCAGCGGGACAGGGGACCTCTGGAAACACCATATATTTT
CASSPAGQGTSGNTIYF
>TRBD1|TRBJ1-5|TRBV19|few
TGTGCCAGTAGTATACCCGTACAGGGGGCTGGGCCCCAGCATTTT
CASSIPVQGAGPQHF
>-|TRBJ1-2|TRBV3-1/TRBV3-2|-
TGTGCCAGCAGCCCGTCGGGAGTCTATGGCTACACCTTC
CASSPSGVYGYTF
>-|TRBJ2-5|TRBV24-1|-
TGTGCCACCAGTACAGGGTTGGAGACCCAGTACTTC
CATSTGLETQYF
>-|TRBJ2-1|TRBV3-1/TRBV3-2|-
TGTGCCAGCAGCCAAGATTCAGGGCATGAATACAATGAGCAGTTCTTC
CASSQDSGHEYNEQFF
>TRBD2|TRBJ2-7|TRBV18|-
TGTGCCAGCTCACCACAGCGGGGGAGCTCCTACGAGCAGTACTTC
CASSPQRGSSYEQYF